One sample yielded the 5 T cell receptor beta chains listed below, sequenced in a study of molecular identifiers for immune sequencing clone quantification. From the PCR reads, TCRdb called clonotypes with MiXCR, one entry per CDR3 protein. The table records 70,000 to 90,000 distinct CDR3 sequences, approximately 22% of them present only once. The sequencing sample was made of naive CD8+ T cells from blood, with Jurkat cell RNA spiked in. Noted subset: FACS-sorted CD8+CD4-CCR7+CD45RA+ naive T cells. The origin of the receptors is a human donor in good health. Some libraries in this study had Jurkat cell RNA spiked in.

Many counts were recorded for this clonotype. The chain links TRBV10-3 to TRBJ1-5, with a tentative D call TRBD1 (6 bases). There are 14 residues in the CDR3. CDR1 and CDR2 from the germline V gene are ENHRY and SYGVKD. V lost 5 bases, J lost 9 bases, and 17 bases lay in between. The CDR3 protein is CAISMGGSEGPQHF. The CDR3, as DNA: TGTGCCATCAGTATGGGGGGCTCAGAAGGGCCCCAGCATTTT.

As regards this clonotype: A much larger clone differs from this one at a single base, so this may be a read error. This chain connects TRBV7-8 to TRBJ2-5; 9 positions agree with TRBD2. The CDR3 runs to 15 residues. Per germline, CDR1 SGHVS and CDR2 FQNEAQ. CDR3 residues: CASSLADSGGESQYF. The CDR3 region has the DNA TGTGCCAGCAGCTTAGCGGATAGCGGGGGAGAGTCCCAGTACTTC. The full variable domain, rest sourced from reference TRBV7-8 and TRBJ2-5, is GAGVSQSPRYKVAKRGQDVALRCDPISGHVSLFWYQQALGQGPEFLTYFQNEAQLDKSGLPSDRFFAERPEGSVSTLKIQRTQQEDSAVYLCASSLADSGGESQYFGPGTRLLVL.

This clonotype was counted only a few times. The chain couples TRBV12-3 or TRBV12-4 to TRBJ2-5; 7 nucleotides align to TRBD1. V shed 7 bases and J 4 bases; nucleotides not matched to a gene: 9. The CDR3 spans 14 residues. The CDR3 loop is CASTPDRVGETQYF. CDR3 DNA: TGTGCCAGCACACCTGACAGGGTTGGAGAGACCCAGTACTTC.

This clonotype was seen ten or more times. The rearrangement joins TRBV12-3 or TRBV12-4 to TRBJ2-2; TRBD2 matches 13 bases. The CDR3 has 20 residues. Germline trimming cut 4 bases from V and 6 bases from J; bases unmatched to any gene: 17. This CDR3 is CASSSYQRGTSGAGSGELFF. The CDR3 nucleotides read TGTGCCAGCAGTTCATACCAAAGAGGGACTAGCGGGGCCGGGTCCGGGGAGCTGTTTTTT.

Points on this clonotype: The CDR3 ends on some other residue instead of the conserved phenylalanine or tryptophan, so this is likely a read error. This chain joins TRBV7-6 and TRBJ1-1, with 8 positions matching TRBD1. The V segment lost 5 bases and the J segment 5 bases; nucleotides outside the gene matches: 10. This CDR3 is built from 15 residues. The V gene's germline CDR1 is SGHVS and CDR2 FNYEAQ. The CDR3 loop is CASSPGQALRTEAFS. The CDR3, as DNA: TGTGCCAGCAGCCCGGGACAGGCCCTGAGGACTGAAGCTTTCTCT.